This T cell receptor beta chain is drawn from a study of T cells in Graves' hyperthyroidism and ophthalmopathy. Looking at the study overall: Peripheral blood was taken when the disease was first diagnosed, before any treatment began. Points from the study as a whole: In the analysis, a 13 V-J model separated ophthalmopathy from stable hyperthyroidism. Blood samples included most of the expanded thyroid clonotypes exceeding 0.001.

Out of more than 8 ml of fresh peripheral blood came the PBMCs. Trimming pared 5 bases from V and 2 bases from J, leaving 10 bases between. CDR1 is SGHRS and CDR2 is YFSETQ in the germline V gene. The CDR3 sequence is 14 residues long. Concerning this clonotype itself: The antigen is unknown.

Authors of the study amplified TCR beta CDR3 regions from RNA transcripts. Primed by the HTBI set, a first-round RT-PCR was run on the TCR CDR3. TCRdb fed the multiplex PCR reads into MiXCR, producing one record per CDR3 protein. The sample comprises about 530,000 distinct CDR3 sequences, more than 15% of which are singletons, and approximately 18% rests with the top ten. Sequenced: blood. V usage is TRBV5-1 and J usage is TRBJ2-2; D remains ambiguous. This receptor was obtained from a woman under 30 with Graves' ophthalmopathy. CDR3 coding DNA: TGCGCCAGCAGACTACGCATCAACACCGGGGAGCTGTTTTTT. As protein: CASRLRINTGELFF.